This entry is about one TCR beta chain. TCRdb's copy holds only in-frame clones and misses some; the assay was immunoSEQ multiplex PCR. The sample comprises some 300,000 clones, around 86% of which are singletons, and approximately 4.1% rests with the top ten. The CDR3 has 15 amino acids. Germline V gene sequence: CDR1 SGHRS, CDR2 YFSETQ. Trimming removed 4 bases at V and 6 bases at J, with 19 bases between. The data are from a study of blood T cell repertoires in COVID-19. Study-wide context: Whether acute or convalescent, the COVID-19 samples came from the United States, Italy and Spain. T cells, B-cell-depleted T cells, or PBMCs supplied cDNA or gDNA.

Enrollees, roughly 18 to 89 years old, lived in roughly 24 US areas. The genes are TRBV5-1 and TRBJ1-2; possible D gene TRBD1, 6 bases. Specimen: PBMCs or T cells enriched from blood (not recorded which). The clonotype comes from a man aged 25 to 45 who had recovered from COVID-19. The CDR3 region has the DNA TGCGCCAGCAGCCGACGCCAGGACAGCTATCATGGCTACACCTTC. This encodes CASSRRQDSYHGYTF.